The clone carrying this T cell receptor (beta chain) was observed many times. Germline assignment: CDR1 LGHDT and CDR2 YNNKEL (reference sequence). V was clipped by 1 base and J by 9 bases, with 4 bases between them. This CDR3 contains 11 residues. The entry originates in a study of T cells of healthy individuals. TCRdb re-called the 5' RACE reads through MiXCR, storing one row per CDR3 protein. Of roughly 76,000 distinct CDR3 sequences in the sample, approximately 4.7% were seen once. The rearrangement joins TRBV3-1 to TRBJ2-1; no clear D. The source is a female donor in good health. CDR3 loop: CASSQGGEQFF. CDR3 bases: TGTGCCAGCAGCCAAGGAGGTGAGCAGTTCTTC.